Sequencing of this T cell receptor beta chain was carried out in a study of radiation and T cells in renal cell carcinoma. Described time point: baseline pretreatment blood. The treatment was: 15 Gy SBRT to primary tumor, nephrectomy 4 weeks later. CDR3 length: 14 amino acids. Trimming shortened V by 8 bases and J by 7 bases, and 17 bases separated the two germline ends. The germline V gene has CDR1 MGHDK and CDR2 SYGVNS. Data came from immunoSEQ multiplex PCR; TCRdb stores just in-frame clones and leaves some out. The profile shows 130,000 or so clones, around nine tenths of them singletons. This clone was seen once.

Sequences were derived from blood, sampled from a patient whose treatment included radiotherapy and nephrectomy. The chain carries TRBV25-1 and TRBJ2-2; TRBD1 is a possible D gene (5 bases). This receptor was taken from a woman in her 50s with renal cell carcinoma. CDR3 sequence reads: CASSSVGAGGELFF. CDR3 sequence (DNA): TGTGCCAGCTCAAGCGTAGGGGCTGGCGGGGAGCTGTTTTTT. Full variable domain (rest looked up from reference TRBV25-1 and TRBJ2-2): EADIYQTPRYLVIGTGKKITLECSQTMGHDKMYWYQQDPGMELHLIHYSYGVNSTEKGDLSSESTVSRIRTEHFPLTLESARPSHTSQYLCASSSVGAGGELFFGEGSRLTVL.